Listed here is a single TCR beta chain. Arm-PCR with iRepertoire HTBI primers amplified the CDR3 regions for these TCR beta libraries. TCRdb re-derived calls from the multiplex PCR reads in MiXCR, one entry per CDR3 protein. The table shows approximately 490,000 distinct CDR3 sequences, with under 20% occurring only once. Germline V gene lookup returns CDR1 DFQATT and CDR2 SNEGSKA (reference sequence). The CDR3 extends over 14 amino acids. V lost 6 bases, J lost 3 bases, and 14 bases lay in between. Time point indicated: newly diagnosed GD, antithyroid drugs for less than 3 months. PBMC RNA was the source of the TCR library. This record belongs to a study of regulatory T cells in long-lasting Graves disease. These data were also reused for a study on T cells in Graves' hyperthyroidism and ophthalmopathy.

The specimen was peripheral blood mononuclear cells (PBMCs), collected at new diagnosis, from a patient treated with antithyroid drugs. The clonotype comes from a man aged 40-49 years with Graves disease. This chain joins TRBV20-1 and TRBJ1-4; D unclear. CDR3 sequence (DNA): TGCAGTGCGCCTAAGGGAGCGGCTAATGAAAAACTGTTTTTT. It specifies CSAPKGAANEKLFF.